The rows below give T cell receptor beta chains drawn from one sample of a study of cytomegalovirus exposure and HLA in healthy donors. Produced via immunoSEQ multiplex PCR; TCRdb's table is partial and in-frame only. The table has under 130,000 clones, around 86% seen once; the top ten hold approximately 6.9%. The sample comprised PBMCs. The receptors shown here come from a man aged 30 to 45 in good health and CMV-seropositive. CDR3s include the opening cysteine and the closing phenylalanine or tryptophan. Each record gives: CDR3 DNA, CDR3 protein, V gene, D gene, J gene, clone size. The D gene is left open where the match is weak. Clone sizes are given selectively: once, few, many, or a class where the clone is expanded.

TGTGCCAGCAGATGGGAGAGGGGGACGGGAACTGAAGCTTTCTTT | CASRWERGTGTEAFF | TRBV5-5 | NA | TRBJ1-1 | NA
TGTGCCAGCAGTGACCGGGAGAACACTGAAGCTTTCTTT | CASSDRENTEAFF | TRBV6-4 | NA | TRBJ1-1 | few
TGTGCCGGACGGACAGGGGCCAATTCACCCCTCCACTTT | CAGRTGANSPLHF | TRBV6-1 | TRBD1 | TRBJ1-6 | NA
TGTGCCAGCACCCGAGATGGGCATGGCTACACCTTC | CASTRDGHGYTF | TRBV6-5 | NA | TRBJ1-2 | NA
TGCAGTGCTCGGGGGACCCACACCATATATTTT | CSARGTHTIYF | TRBV20-1 | NA | TRBJ1-3 | NA
TGTGCCAGCAGCCAAGATCTGAGTTTGGATGAGCAGTTCTTC | CASSQDLSLDEQFF | TRBV4-2 | NA | TRBJ2-1 | NA
TGTGCCAGCAGCGCAGTAACCGGGGAGCTGTTTTTT | CASSAVTGELFF | TRBV9 | NA | TRBJ2-2 | NA
TGTGCCAGCAATATGAAGGAGGACACTGAAGCTTTCTTT | CASNMKEDTEAFF | TRBV2 | NA | TRBJ1-1 | once
TGTGCCAGCAGCTTGGCAGTGAACACCGGGGGGCTGTTTTTT | CASSLAVNTGGLFF | TRBV5-6 | NA | TRBJ2-2 | NA
TGCGCCAGCAGCTTGGACGACTTGAACACTGAAGCTTTCTTT | CASSLDDLNTEAFF | TRBV5-1 | NA | TRBJ1-1 | few
TGTGCCAGCAGCCAAGGGCAGGGGGCCTACGAGCAGTACTTC | CASSQGQGAYEQYF | TRBV4-2 | TRBD1 | TRBJ2-7 | few
TGTGCCAGCAGCCCGGGCAGGGGGGAGCATACGCAGTATTTT | CASSPGRGEHTQYF | TRBV5-6 | NA | TRBJ2-3 | NA
TGTGCCAGCTCACCATTCCCCCGGGACAGGGCCTCTAATGAGCAGTTCTTC | CASSPFPRDRASNEQFF | TRBV18 | TRBD1 | TRBJ2-1 | NA
TGTGCCAGCAGCCGGAAGGACAGGGAGCTCAGCTATGGCTACACCTTC | CASSRKDRELSYGYTF | TRBV16 | TRBD1 | TRBJ1-2 | once
TGTGCCAGCAGTGGCGGGATTTATTCTAGCAATCAGCCCCAGCATTTT | CASSGGIYSSNQPQHF | TRBV6-1 | NA | TRBJ1-5 | few
TGCAGCAAACCGAGAGGTTCTAACTATGGCTACACCTTC | CSKPRGSNYGYTF | TRBV29-1 | NA | TRBJ1-2 | few
TGCGCCAGCAGCCAAGCAGCCCCCGGGACAGGGCTAGAGACCCAGTACTTC | CASSQAAPGTGLETQYF | TRBV4-3 | TRBD1 | TRBJ2-5 | NA
TGTGCCAGCAGCTTAGGGTCCCAGCGGGGGTGGTCCTACGAGCAGTACTTC | CASSLGSQRGWSYEQYF | TRBV7-8 | TRBD2 | TRBJ2-7 | NA
TGTGCCAGCAGGGAAACCGGGACAGGGGCTTACGAGCAGTACTTC | CASRETGTGAYEQYF | TRBV6-1 | TRBD1 | TRBJ2-7 | NA
TGCGCCAGCAGCTTGGCAATCGCCAGTGAGCAGTTCTTC | CASSLAIASEQFF | TRBV5-1 | NA | TRBJ2-1 | NA
TGTGCCATCAGTGGGGGGGGCATCGAGCAGTTCTTC | CAISGGGIEQFF | TRBV10-3 | NA | TRBJ2-1 | NA
TGTGCCAGCAGCTTAGCCGCACAGGGTACCGGGGAGCTGTTTTTT | CASSLAAQGTGELFF | TRBV7-2 | NA | TRBJ2-2 | NA
TGTGCCAGCAGCCCTCCTCGGACAGGCCCAACTAATGAAAAACTGTTTTTT | CASSPPRTGPTNEKLFF | TRBV7-2 | TRBD1 | TRBJ1-4 | NA
TGCAGCGTTGTGGGGGACAGGGGGTCCAATGAGCAGTTCTTC | CSVVGDRGSNEQFF | TRBV29-1 | TRBD1 | TRBJ2-1 | NA
TGCGCCAGCAGCTTGGGTCCGAGTTCGGGGGTCGAGCAGTACTTC | CASSLGPSSGVEQYF | TRBV5-1 | NA | TRBJ2-7 | few
TGTGCCAGCAGCTTTCGGACAGCGCTGAACACCGGGGAGCTGTTTTTT | CASSFRTALNTGELFF | TRBV11-2 | NA | TRBJ2-2 | once
TGTGCCAGTAGGACCGGACAGGGGCGTCTGAACACTGAAGCTTTCTTT | CASRTGQGRLNTEAFF | TRBV19 | TRBD1 | TRBJ1-1 | NA
TGTGCCAGCAGCGTAGGGCGACAGGGACACAATGAGCAGTTCTTC | CASSVGRQGHNEQFF | TRBV9 | TRBD1 | TRBJ2-1 | once
TGTGCCAGCAGTACCCCCAGGGGGGCGTACGAGCAGTACTTC | CASSTPRGAYEQYF | TRBV6-5 | NA | TRBJ2-7 | few
TGTGCCAGTAGTATAGGACAGCCGAACACTGAAGCTTTCTTT | CASSIGQPNTEAFF | TRBV19 | NA | TRBJ1-1 | NA
TGCGCCAGCAGCTTGGGGCCAGGGTACGATCAGCCCCAGCATTTT | CASSLGPGYDQPQHF | TRBV5-1 | NA | TRBJ1-5 | NA
TGTGCCAGCAAATTCCTCCAAGAGACCCAGTACTTC | CASKFLQETQYF | TRBV2 | NA | TRBJ2-5 | NA
TGTGCCAGCAGCGGACAACAGGGGCGCACTGAAGCTTTCTTT | CASSGQQGRTEAFF | TRBV7-9 | TRBD1 | TRBJ1-1 | NA
TGTGCCAGCAGCCATTCCGGACAGGGCTATGGCTACACCTTC | CASSHSGQGYGYTF | TRBV5-4 | TRBD1 | TRBJ1-2 | NA
TGTGCCAGCAGCACCCTTCCGGGACAGGGGGAGGAATATACGCAGTATTTT | CASSTLPGQGEEYTQYF | TRBV7-9 | TRBD1 | TRBJ2-3 | NA
TGTGCCAGTACCCCGGGACAGGGCAGCTACGAGCAGTACTTC | CASTPGQGSYEQYF | TRBV19 | TRBD1 | TRBJ2-7 | NA
TGTGCCTGGAGTCCGGGAAGACGCACTGAAGCTTTCTTT | CAWSPGRRTEAFF | TRBV30 | NA | TRBJ1-1 | once
TGTGCCAGCAGCGCGCCCAACAGGGATGCCTACAATGAGCAGTTCTTC | CASSAPNRDAYNEQFF | TRBV9 | NA | TRBJ2-1 | few
TGTGCCAGCAGTATCGGACTAGGATCTCGCAATGAGCAGTTCTTC | CASSIGLGSRNEQFF | TRBV6-4 | TRBD2 | TRBJ2-1 | NA
TGTGCCAGTGGGGGACAGGCTAACTATGGCTACACCTTC | CASGGQANYGYTF | TRBV19 | TRBD1 | TRBJ1-2 | NA
TGTGCCAGCAGCTTTCGAGGAACCACAGATACGCAGTATTTT | CASSFRGTTDTQYF | TRBV7-6 | NA | TRBJ2-3 | NA
TGTGCCAGCAGCTTACTCAGGAATCGCGACAACCGCCCCGGTACCCAGTACTTC | CASSLLRNRDNRPGTQYF | TRBV7-8 | NA | TRBJ2-5 | NA
TGTGCTAGCAGCTTATCAGCGGGGGCCACAGATACGCAGTATTTT | CASSLSAGATDTQYF | TRBV7-7 | TRBD2 | TRBJ2-3 | NA
TGTGCCAGCAGTTTATGGCAGGTATCCTACGAGCAGTACTTC | CASSLWQVSYEQYF | TRBV28 | NA | TRBJ2-7 | once
TGTGCCAGCAGATCCTCCGGGACAGGGGGGGTTGAGACCCAGTACTTC | CASRSSGTGGVETQYF | TRBV7-6 | TRBD1 | TRBJ2-5 | NA
TGTGCCAGCAGTGAGGAGGAGGGCACTGAAGCTTTCTTT | CASSEEEGTEAFF | TRBV6-4 | NA | TRBJ1-1 | NA
TGTGCCAGCAGCATTAGTCACACTGAAGCTTTCTTT | CASSISHTEAFF | TRBV28 | NA | TRBJ1-1 | NA
TGTGCCAGCAGTGGCAGGGACAACCCAGAGCAGTACTTC | CASSGRDNPEQYF | TRBV27 | NA | TRBJ2-7 | NA
TGTGCCAGCAGTGCCAGGGGGCGCGGAACCGGGGAGCTGTTTTTT | CASSARGRGTGELFF | TRBV27 | TRBD1 | TRBJ2-2 | NA